The rows below give T cell receptor beta chains drawn from one sample of a study of T cell responses to AZD1222 COVID-19 vaccine. TCRdb's copy holds only in-frame clones and misses some; the assay was immunoSEQ multiplex PCR. The sample consists of 90,000 to 150,000 clones, 85% to 90% of them appearing once. The source material was peripheral blood, sampled on day 0 of AZD1222 vaccination. Receptors were obtained from an adult in good health. CDR3s include the opening cysteine and the closing phenylalanine or tryptophan. The D gene is left open where the match is weak. Only some rows state a clone size, as once, few, many or a class for expanded clones.

CDR3 DNA,CDR3 protein,clone size,J gene,V gene,D gene
TGTGCCAGCAGTACGCGGGACAGCCTCTCCTACGAGCAGTACTTC,CASSTRDSLSYEQYF,.,TRBJ2-7,TRBV28,.
TGTGCCTGGAGTGTATGGGAGAACACTGAAGCTTTCTTT,CAWSVWENTEAFF,.,TRBJ1-1,TRBV30,.
TGTGCCAGCAGCCTCGTAGGGACTAGAAGCCAAGAGACCCAGTACTTC,CASSLVGTRSQETQYF,once,TRBJ2-5,TRBV2,TRBD2
TGCGCCAGCAGCTCCAACAGGGTGGCCGGGGAGCTGTTTTTT,CASSSNRVAGELFF,.,TRBJ2-2,TRBV5-1,.
TGCAGCGTTCTCAGGGTCAGCTATGGCTACACCTTC,CSVLRVSYGYTF,.,TRBJ1-2,TRBV29-1,.
TGTGCCAGTAGTGGGCTAGCGGGGGTGACAGATACGCAGTATTTT,CASSGLAGVTDTQYF,.,TRBJ2-3,TRBV19,TRBD2
TGTGCCAGCAGTGACAGGTTGGGGATTGGGTCACCCCTCCACTTT,CASSDRLGIGSPLHF,.,TRBJ1-6,TRBV2,.
TGTGCCAGCAGCGTAGTAGAGGGGGACAGGGACCCACGGGAGACCCAGTACTTC,CASSVVEGDRDPRETQYF,once,TRBJ2-5,TRBV9,TRBD1
TGTGCCAGCTCACCACCCGGGACAGGGTTGAGGACTGAAGCTTTCTTT,CASSPPGTGLRTEAFF,few,TRBJ1-1,TRBV18,TRBD1
TGTGCCAGCAGCCAAATAACCGCGGGGCACACCGGGGAGCTGTTTTTT,CASSQITAGHTGELFF,.,TRBJ2-2,TRBV3-1/TRBV3-2,.
TGTGCCAGTAGTCCAGGGGGGACTAGCGGCACAGATACGCAGTATTTT,CASSPGGTSGTDTQYF,.,TRBJ2-3,TRBV19,TRBD2
TGTGCCAGCTCGATGGACAGGGGTTACGAGCAGTACTTC,CASSMDRGYEQYF,.,TRBJ2-7,TRBV12-3/TRBV12-4,TRBD1
TGTGCCAGTAGTATAGGCGAACAGTATGGCTACACCTTC,CASSIGEQYGYTF,.,TRBJ1-2,TRBV19,.
TGTGCCAGCAGCTGGTTCGGTGGAAACACCATATATTTT,CASSWFGGNTIYF,.,TRBJ1-3,TRBV5-6,.
TGTGCCAGCACCTATGGAGGGTTCAATGAGCAGTTCTTC,CASTYGGFNEQFF,.,TRBJ2-1,TRBV7-2,.
TGTGCCACCAGCAGAGTAGGTGAAAAACTGTTTTTT,CATSRVGEKLFF,.,TRBJ1-4,TRBV15,.
TGTGCCAGCAGTGACTTCAATGAGCAGTTCTTC,CASSDFNEQFF,.,TRBJ2-1,TRBV6-4,.
TGTGCCAGCAGCCCGGACAGTGGGGGAGGTGGCAAAAACATTCAGTACTTC,CASSPDSGGGGKNIQYF,.,TRBJ2-4,TRBV13,.
TGCAGTGCTAGTGTGGGGGAGGTAACTGAAGCTTTCTTT,CSASVGEVTEAFF,.,TRBJ1-1,TRBV20-1,.
TGTGCCAGCAGCTTAGCGCGTAGCGAAAGAGGTGATGAGCAGTTCTTC,CASSLARSERGDEQFF,.,TRBJ2-1,TRBV7-9,.
TGTGCCAGCAGTTTTGCCAGGATCTATGGCTACACCTTC,CASSFARIYGYTF,.,TRBJ1-2,TRBV12-3/TRBV12-4,.
TGTGCCAGCTCACCCGGGACTAGCGGATACAATGAGCAGTTCTTC,CASSPGTSGYNEQFF,.,TRBJ2-1,TRBV18,TRBD2
TGTGCCAGTAGGCGAGCCCTCGGACTGAATGAAAAACTGTTTTTT,CASRRALGLNEKLFF,.,TRBJ1-4,TRBV19,.
TGTGCCAGCAGCTTTCGGATAATTTCTGGAAACACCATATATTTT,CASSFRIISGNTIYF,once,TRBJ1-3,TRBV5-8,.
TGTGCCAGTAGTATAGCCGGGGGGTACCAAGAGACCCAGTACTTC,CASSIAGGYQETQYF,.,TRBJ2-5,TRBV19,TRBD2
TGTGCCAGTAGTCTCCTAGCGGGGGCGATCCAGACCCAGTACTTC,CASSLLAGAIQTQYF,.,TRBJ2-5,TRBV19,TRBD2
TGTGCCAGCAGCAAAGTTGCCAGTGTAGGGGTTAATGAAAAACTGTTTTTT,CASSKVASVGVNEKLFF,.,TRBJ1-4,TRBV21-1,.
TGTGCCAGCAGGGCAGACAGGGACCATGAGCAGTTCTTC,CASRADRDHEQFF,few,TRBJ2-1,TRBV2,TRBD1
TGTGCCAGCAGCCCTAGTGTGGATGATCAGCCCCAGCATTTT,CASSPSVDDQPQHF,.,TRBJ1-5,TRBV9,.
TGTGCCAGCAGTTACTCTGACCGGGGAAATGAAAAACTGTTTTTT,CASSYSDRGNEKLFF,.,TRBJ1-4,TRBV6-5,.
TGTGCCAGCAGTGGGGAACAGGGAACCAATGAGCAGTTCTTC,CASSGEQGTNEQFF,few,TRBJ2-1,TRBV2,.
TGTGCCAGCAGCGTACGGAGCGGGGGGACCTCGTACAATGAGCAGTTCTTC,CASSVRSGGTSYNEQFF,.,TRBJ2-1,TRBV9,TRBD2
TGTGCCAGCAGTAACGACAATGAGCAGTTCTTC,CASSNDNEQFF,.,TRBJ2-1,TRBV12-3/TRBV12-4,.